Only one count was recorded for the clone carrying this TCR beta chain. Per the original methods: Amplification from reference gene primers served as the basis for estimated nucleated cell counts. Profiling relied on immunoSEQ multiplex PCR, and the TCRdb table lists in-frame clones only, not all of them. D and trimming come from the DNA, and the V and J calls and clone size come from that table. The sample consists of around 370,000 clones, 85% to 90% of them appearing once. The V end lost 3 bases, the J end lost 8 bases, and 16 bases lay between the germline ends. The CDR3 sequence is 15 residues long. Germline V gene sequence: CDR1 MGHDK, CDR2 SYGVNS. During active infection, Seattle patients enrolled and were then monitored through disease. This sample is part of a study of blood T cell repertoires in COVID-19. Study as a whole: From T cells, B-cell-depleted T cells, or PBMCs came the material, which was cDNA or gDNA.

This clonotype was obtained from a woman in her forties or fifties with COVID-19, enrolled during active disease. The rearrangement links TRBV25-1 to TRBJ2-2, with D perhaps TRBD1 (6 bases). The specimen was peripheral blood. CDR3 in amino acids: CASSEGRGALGELFF. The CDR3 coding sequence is TGTGCCAGCAGTGAGGGCAGGGGCGCTTTGGGGGAGCTGTTTTTT.